Sequencing of this T cell receptor (beta chain) was carried out in a study of regulatory T cells in long-lasting Graves disease. General study findings and limits: Comparison showed that persistent patients shared more public clonotypes (about 3,000) than new patients (approximately 1,000).

The V gene end was trimmed by 5 bases and the J gene end by 10 bases; junction bases not matched to a gene: 10. In germline, CDR1 is MNHEY, CDR2 SVGEGT. This CDR3 comprises 14 residues. Time point specified: newly diagnosed GD, antithyroid drugs for less than 3 months. Extracted PBMC RNA gave rise to the TCR library. Comments on this clonotype: Its target is not known.

To make TCR beta libraries, researchers used iRepertoire HTBI primers and Arm-PCR of CDR3 regions. MiXCR, applied by TCRdb to the multiplex PCR reads, yields one record per CDR3 protein. The sample records some 600,000 distinct CDR3 sequences, 15% to 20% being singletons. The same specimen was also included in a second study, on T cells in Graves' hyperthyroidism and ophthalmopathy. As reported in that work: Newly diagnosed patients aged 18 to 65 had hyperthyroidism of under 2 months' duration. Initially, a first-round RT-PCR of the TCR CDR3 employed the HTBI primer set. Ophthalmopathy could be told apart from stable hyperthyroidism with a 13 V-J model.

V gene TRBV6-2 or TRBV6-3 combines with J gene TRBJ1-4; TRBD1 aligns across 7 bases. The TCR sequence derives from a man aged 18 to 30 with Graves disease. The source was peripheral blood mononuclear cells (PBMCs), collected at new diagnosis, from a patient treated with antithyroid drugs. The CDR3 DNA sequence: TGTGCCAGCAGTGATACAGGGGACTTCGGAAAACTGTTTTTT. It is translated as CASSDTGDFGKLFF.